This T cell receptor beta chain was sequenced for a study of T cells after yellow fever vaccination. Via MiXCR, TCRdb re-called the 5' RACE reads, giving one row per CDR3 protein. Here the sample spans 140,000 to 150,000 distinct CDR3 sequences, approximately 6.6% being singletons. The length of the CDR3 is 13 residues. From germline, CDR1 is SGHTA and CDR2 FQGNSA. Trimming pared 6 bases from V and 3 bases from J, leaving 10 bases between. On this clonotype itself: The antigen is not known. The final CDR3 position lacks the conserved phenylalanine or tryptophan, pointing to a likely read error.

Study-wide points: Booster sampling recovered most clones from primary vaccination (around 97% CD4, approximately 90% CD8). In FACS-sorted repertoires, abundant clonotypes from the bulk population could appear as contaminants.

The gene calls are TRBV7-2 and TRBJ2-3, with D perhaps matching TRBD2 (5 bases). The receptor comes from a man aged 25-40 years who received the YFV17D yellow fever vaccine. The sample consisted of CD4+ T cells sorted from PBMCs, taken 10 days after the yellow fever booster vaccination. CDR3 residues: CASRSDWTDTQYL. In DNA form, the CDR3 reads TGTGCCAGCAGATCGGACTGGACAGATACGCAGTATCTT.